The present entry profiles one TCR beta chain with its context. The data were obtained in a study of CD8 T cells in ankylosing spondylitis. TCRdb processed the 5' RACE reads anew with MiXCR; each CDR3 protein has one entry. The sample lists a few hundred thousand distinct CDR3 sequences, 20% to 25% occurring once. The CDR3 is 12 amino acids. The V gene lost 7 bases and the J gene lost 2 bases, with 8 bases spanning the gap. CDR1 is SGHTA, CDR2 FQGTGA, per germline. This clonotype was obtained from a male donor with ankylosing spondylitis or in good health (not recorded which). The rearrangement joins TRBV7-3 to TRBJ2-5; possibly TRBD2 for D (5 bases). The material sequenced was blood, either unsorted or a sorted T cell fraction (not recorded which). CDR3 loop: CASIEGQETQYF. The CDR3 DNA reads as TGTGCCAGCATAGAGGGTCAAGAGACCCAGTACTTC.